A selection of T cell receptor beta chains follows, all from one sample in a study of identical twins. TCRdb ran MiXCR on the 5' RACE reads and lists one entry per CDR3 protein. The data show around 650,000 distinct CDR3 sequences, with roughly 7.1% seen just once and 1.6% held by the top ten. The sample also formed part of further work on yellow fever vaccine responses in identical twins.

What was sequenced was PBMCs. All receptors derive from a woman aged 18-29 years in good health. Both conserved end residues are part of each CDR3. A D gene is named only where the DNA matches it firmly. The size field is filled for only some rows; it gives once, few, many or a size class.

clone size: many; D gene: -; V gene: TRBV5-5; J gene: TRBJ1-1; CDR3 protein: CASSLGIRTNTEAFF; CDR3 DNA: TGTGCCAGCAGCTTGGGAATACGGACGAACACTGAAGCTTTCTTT
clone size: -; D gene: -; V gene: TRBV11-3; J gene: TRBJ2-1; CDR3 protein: CASSPPWHRPPGNEQFF; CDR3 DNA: TGTGCCAGCAGTCCACCTTGGCACCGGCCCCCGGGCAATGAGCAGTTCTTC
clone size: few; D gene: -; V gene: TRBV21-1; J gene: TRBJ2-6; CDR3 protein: CASSFRGTSISGANVLTF; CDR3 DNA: TGTGCCAGCAGCTTTCGAGGGACTTCGATCTCTGGGGCCAACGTCCTGACTTTC
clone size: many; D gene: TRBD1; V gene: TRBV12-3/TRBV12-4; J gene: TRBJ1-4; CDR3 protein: CASSPGGGEKLFF; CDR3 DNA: TGTGCCAGCAGCCCAGGGGGGGGTGAAAAACTGTTTTTT
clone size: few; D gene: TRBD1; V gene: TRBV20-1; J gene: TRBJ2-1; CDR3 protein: CSASKFRGRIHNEQFF; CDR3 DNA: TGCAGTGCTAGTAAGTTTAGGGGGCGCATTCACAATGAGCAGTTCTTC
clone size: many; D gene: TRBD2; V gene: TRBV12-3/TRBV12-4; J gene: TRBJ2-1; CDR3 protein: CASSPGLSNEQFF; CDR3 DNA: TGTGCCAGCAGCCCGGGACTAAGCAATGAGCAGTTCTTC
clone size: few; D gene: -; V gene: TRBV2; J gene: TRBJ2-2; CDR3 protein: CASSEWVLNTGELFF; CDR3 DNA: TGTGCCAGCAGTGAGTGGGTCTTGAACACCGGGGAGCTGTTTTTT
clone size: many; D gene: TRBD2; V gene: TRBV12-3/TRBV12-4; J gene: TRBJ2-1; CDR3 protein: CASSLRSGSFYNEQFF; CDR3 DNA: TGTGCCAGCAGTTTACGTAGCGGGAGCTTCTACAATGAGCAGTTCTTC
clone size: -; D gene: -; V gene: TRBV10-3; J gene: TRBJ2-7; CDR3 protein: CAISEPGTATYEQYF; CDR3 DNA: TGTGCCATCAGTGAGCCCGGGACCGCGACGTACGAGCAGTACTTC
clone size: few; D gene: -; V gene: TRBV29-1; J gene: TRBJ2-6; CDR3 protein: CSRPLVSGANVLTF; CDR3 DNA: TGCAGCCGCCCCCTAGTCTCTGGGGCCAACGTCCTGACTTTC
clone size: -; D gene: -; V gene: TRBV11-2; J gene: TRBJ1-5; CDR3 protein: CASSLGLRQPQHF; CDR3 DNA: TGTGCCAGCAGCTTAGGTTTGAGACAGCCCCAGCATTTT
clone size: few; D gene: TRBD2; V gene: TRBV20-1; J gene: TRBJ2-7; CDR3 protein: CSASSGTSGIYEQYF; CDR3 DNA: TGCAGTGCTAGCAGCGGGACTAGCGGGATCTACGAGCAGTACTTC
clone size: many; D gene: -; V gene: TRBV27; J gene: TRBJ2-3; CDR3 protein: CASKTGAYTDTQYF; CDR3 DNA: TGTGCCAGCAAAACGGGGGCCTACACAGATACGCAGTATTTT
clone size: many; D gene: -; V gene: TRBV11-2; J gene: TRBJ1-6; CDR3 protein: CASSLEFGANSPLHF; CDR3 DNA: TGTGCCAGCAGCTTAGAATTCGGGGCAAATTCACCCCTCCACTTT
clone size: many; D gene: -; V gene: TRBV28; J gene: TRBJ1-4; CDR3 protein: CASSLRANEKLFF; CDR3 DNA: TGTGCCAGCAGTTTAAGGGCTAATGAAAAACTGTTTTTT
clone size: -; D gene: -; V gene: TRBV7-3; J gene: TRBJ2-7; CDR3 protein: CASSLSSQGYYEQYF; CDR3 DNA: TGTGCCAGCAGCTTAAGTTCCCAGGGGTACTACGAGCAGTACTTC
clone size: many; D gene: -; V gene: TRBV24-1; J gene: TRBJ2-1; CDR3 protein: CATGKVGYEQFF; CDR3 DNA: TGTGCCACCGGGAAGGTTGGCTATGAGCAGTTCTTC
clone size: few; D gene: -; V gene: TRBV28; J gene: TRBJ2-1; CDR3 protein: CASLGTHFGFNEQFF; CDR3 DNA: TGTGCCAGTCTAGGGACACATTTTGGGTTCAATGAGCAGTTCTTC
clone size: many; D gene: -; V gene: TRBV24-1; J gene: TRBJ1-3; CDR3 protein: CAPERGTGNTIYF; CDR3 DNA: TGTGCCCCCGAAAGGGGAACTGGAAACACCATATATTTT
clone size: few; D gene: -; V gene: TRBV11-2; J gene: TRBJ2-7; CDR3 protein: CASSSAAWEQYF; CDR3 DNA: TGTGCCAGCAGCTCTGCGGCCTGGGAGCAGTACTTC
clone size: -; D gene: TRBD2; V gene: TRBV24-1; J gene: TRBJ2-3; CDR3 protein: CATSDPGTSGRVGSTDTQYF; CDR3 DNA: TGTGCCACCAGTGACCCAGGGACTAGCGGGAGAGTCGGGAGCACAGATACGCAGTATTTT
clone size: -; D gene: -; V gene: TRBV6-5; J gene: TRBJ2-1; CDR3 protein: CASSEGVGQFF; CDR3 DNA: TGTGCCAGCAGTGAGGGAGTCGGGCAGTTCTTC
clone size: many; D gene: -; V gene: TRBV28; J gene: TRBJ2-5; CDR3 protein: CASSLRTPPKETQYF; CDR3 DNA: TGTGCCAGCAGTCTAAGGACACCTCCAAAAGAGACCCAGTACTTC
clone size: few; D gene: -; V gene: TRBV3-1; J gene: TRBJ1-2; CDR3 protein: CASSQDQAVHYGYTF; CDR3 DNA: TGTGCCAGCAGCCAAGATCAAGCAGTCCACTATGGCTACACCTTC
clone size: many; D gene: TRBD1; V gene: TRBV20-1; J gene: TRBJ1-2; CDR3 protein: CSARKTGAGYGYTF; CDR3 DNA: TGCAGTGCTAGAAAGACAGGGGCTGGCTATGGCTACACCTTC
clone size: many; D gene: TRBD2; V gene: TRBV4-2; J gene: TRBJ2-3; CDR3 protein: CASSRSSSGRAETDTQYF; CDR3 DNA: TGTGCCAGCAGCCGGTCTTCTAGCGGGAGGGCCGAAACAGATACGCAGTATTTT
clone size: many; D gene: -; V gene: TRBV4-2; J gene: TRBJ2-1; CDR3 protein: CASSQEEGNEQFF; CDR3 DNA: TGTGCCAGCAGCCAAGAGGAAGGAAATGAGCAGTTCTTC
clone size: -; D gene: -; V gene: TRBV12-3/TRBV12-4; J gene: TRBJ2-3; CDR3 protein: CATQHRLLLTDTQYF; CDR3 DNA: TGTGCCACTCAGCATCGGTTGTTGCTAACAGATACGCAGTATTTT
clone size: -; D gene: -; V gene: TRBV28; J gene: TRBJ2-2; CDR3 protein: CASTVDLGNTGELFF; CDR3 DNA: TGTGCCAGCACCGTGGACTTAGGGAACACCGGGGAGCTGTTTTTT
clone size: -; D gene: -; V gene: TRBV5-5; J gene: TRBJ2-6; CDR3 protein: CASSLEQGTLSGANVLTF; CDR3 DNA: TGTGCCAGCAGCTTGGAACAGGGTACTCTCTCTGGGGCCAACGTCCTGACTTTC
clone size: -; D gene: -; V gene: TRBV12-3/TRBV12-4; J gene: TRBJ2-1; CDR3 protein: CASTLERGNEQFF; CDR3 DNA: TGTGCCAGCACCCTTGAGAGGGGCAATGAGCAGTTCTTC
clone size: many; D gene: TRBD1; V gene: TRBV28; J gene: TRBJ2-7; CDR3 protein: CASSRQGGNYEQYF; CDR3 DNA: TGTGCCAGCAGTAGACAGGGGGGGAACTACGAGCAGTACTTC
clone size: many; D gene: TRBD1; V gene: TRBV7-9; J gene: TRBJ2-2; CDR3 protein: CASSLRTGGPTGELFF; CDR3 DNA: TGTGCCAGCAGCCTACGGACAGGGGGCCCTACCGGGGAGCTGTTTTTT
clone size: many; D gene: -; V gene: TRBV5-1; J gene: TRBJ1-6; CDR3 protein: CASSRTEDSPLHF; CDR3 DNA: TGCGCCAGCAGCCGGACAGAGGATTCACCCCTCCACTTT
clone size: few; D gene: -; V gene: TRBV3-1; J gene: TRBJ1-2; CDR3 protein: CASSHSGPNNYGYTF; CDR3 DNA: TGTGCCAGCAGCCATAGCGGACCAAATAACTATGGCTACACCTTC
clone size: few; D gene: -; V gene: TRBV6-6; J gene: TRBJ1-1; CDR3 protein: CASSPGQYYEAFF; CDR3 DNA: TGTGCCAGCAGTCCAGGACAGTATTATGAAGCTTTCTTT
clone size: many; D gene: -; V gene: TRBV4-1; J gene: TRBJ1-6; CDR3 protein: CASSPTVWASPLHF; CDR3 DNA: TGCGCCAGCAGCCCGACAGTGTGGGCTTCACCCCTCCACTTT
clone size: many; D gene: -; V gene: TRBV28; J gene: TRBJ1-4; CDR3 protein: CASSYPAGEKLFF; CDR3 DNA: TGTGCCAGCAGTTACCCGGCCGGCGAAAAACTGTTTTTT
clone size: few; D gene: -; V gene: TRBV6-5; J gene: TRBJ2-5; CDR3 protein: CASSSDTGLQETQYF; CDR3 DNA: TGTGCCAGCAGTTCCGATACAGGGTTACAAGAGACCCAGTACTTC
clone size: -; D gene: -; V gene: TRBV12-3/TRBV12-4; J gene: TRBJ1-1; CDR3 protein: CASIHLRGTTNTEAFF; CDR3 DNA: TGTGCCAGCATCCACTTAAGGGGGACAACGAACACTGAAGCTTTCTTT
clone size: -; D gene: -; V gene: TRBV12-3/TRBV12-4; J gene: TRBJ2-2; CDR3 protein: CASSPQPGQNGELFF; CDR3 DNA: TGTGCCAGCAGCCCGCAGCCAGGGCAGAACGGGGAGCTGTTTTTT
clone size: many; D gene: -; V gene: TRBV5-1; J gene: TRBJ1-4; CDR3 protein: CASSSTDSFGEKLFF; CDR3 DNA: TGCGCCAGCAGCTCGACAGACAGTTTTGGGGAAAAACTGTTTTTT